This TCR beta chain was profiled in a study of T cell repertoires in cytomegalovirus infection. Study-level background: Evidence of both CMV infection and a matching HLA type came from public TCR beta signatures.

CDR1 and CDR2 (germline): MNHEY, SMNVEV (reference sequence). This CDR3 is built from 14 residues. V lost 7 bases, J lost 3 bases, and 13 bases lay in between. On this clonotype itself: No antigen is known for it.

TCRdb processed the reads anew with MiXCR; each CDR3 protein has one entry. This sample has fewer than 350,000 distinct CDR3 sequences, with almost 30% found just once. This rearrangement joins TRBV27 to TRBJ2-1; D is unresolved. Sequenced here: cultured PBMCs, sampled from culture after CMV antigen stimulation. The source is a human donor in good health (CMV status not recorded). Some clones in this sample may be carry-over from other donors' samples. The CDR3 loop reads CASKIGSIYNEQFF. CDR3 sequence (DNA): TGTGCCAGCAAAATTGGTTCTATCTACAATGAGCAGTTCTTC.